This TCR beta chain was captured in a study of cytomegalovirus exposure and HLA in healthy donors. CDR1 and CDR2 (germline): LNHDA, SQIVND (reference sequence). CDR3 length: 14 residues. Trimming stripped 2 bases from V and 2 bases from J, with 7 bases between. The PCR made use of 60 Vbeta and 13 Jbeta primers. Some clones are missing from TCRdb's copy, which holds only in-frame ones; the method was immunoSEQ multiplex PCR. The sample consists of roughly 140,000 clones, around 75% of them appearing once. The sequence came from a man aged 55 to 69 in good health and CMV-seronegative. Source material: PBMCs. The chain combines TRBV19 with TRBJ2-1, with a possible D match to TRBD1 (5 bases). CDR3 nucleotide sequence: TGTGCCAGTAGTATACGCAGGGCCTACAATGAGCAGTTCTTC. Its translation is CASSIRRAYNEQFF.